The 6 T cell receptor beta chains listed next were all sequenced from one sample in a study of control samples from healthy donors and cancer patients. Assay: immunoSEQ multiplex PCR; the TCRdb copy retains only in-frame clones and omits some. The table has 70,000 to 80,000 clones, approximately 80% seen once. The sequenced sample consisted of blood. The source of these receptors is a man in his forties or fifties in good health.

The CDR3 loop reads CASSIDARGLLYEQYF. CDR3 nucleotides: TGTGCCAGTAGTATAGACGCCAGGGGTTTGCTCTACGAGCAGTACTTC. This chain joins TRBV19 and TRBJ2-7; the D gene is possibly TRBD1 (6 bases). V gave up 0 bases and J gave up 3 bases, with 15 bases separating them. The CDR3 sequence is 16 residues long. The germline V gene has CDR1 LNHDA and CDR2 SQIVND (reference sequence).

The CDR3 nucleotides are TGTGCCAGCAGCCAAGAGAGGGCGTTGGGGTCCCAGCATTTT. Its protein is CASSQERALGSQHF. The V call is TRBV14, the J call TRBJ1-5; unclear D gene. CDR3 length: 14 residues. Germline V gene sequence: CDR1 SGHDN, CDR2 FVKESK. Trimming shortened V by 0 bases and J by 11 bases, and 14 bases separated the two germline ends.

CDR3 protein: CASSLAYRPQETQYF. The CDR3 region has the DNA TGTGCCAGCAGCTTAGCGTACAGACCCCAAGAGACCCAGTACTTC. This sequence joins TRBV7-6 and TRBJ2-5; D remains unclear. Per germline, CDR1 SGHVS and CDR2 FNYEAQ. The V end lost 0 bases, the J end lost 1 base, and 9 bases lay between the germline ends. CDR3 length: 15 amino acids. Full variable domain (outside the CDR3, taken from reference TRBV7-6 and TRBJ2-5): GAGVSQSPRYKVTKRGQDVALRCDPISGHVSLYWYRQALGQGPEFLTYFNYEAQQDKSGLPNDRFSAERPEGSISTLTIQRTEQRDSAMYRCASSLAYRPQETQYFGPGTRLLVL.

The rearrangement uses TRBV6-6 and TRBJ2-7; 9 bases are shared with TRBD1. Trimming removed 5 bases from V and 2 bases from J; junction bases left unmatched: 4. Per the germline V gene, CDR1 is MNHNY and CDR2 is SVGAGI (reference sequence). The CDR3 is made up of 14 amino acids. CDR3 DNA: TGTGCCAGCAGTCCTTGGACAGGGGCCTACGAGCAGTACTTC. Translating it yields CASSPWTGAYEQYF.

V gene TRBV12-5 combines with J gene TRBJ1-2, with D maybe TRBD1 (5 bases). Germline V lookup: CDR1 LGHNT, CDR2 FRNRAP. V gave up 6 bases and J gave up 7 bases, with 12 bases separating them. The CDR3 covers 12 residues. The CDR3 DNA sequence: TGTGCTAGTGGCCAGGGACGTGGTGGCTACACCTTC. This encodes CASGQGRGGYTF.

This rearrangement joins TRBV12-3 or TRBV12-4 to TRBJ1-1; TRBD1 is a possible D gene (6 bases). Trimming took off 6 bases at V and 11 bases at J, with 16 bases between the two ends. The CDR3 is made up of 12 amino acids. In DNA form, the CDR3 reads TGTGCCAGCAGAACTGGGGGCCGTGTGGCTTTCTTT. Its protein is CASRTGGRVAFF.